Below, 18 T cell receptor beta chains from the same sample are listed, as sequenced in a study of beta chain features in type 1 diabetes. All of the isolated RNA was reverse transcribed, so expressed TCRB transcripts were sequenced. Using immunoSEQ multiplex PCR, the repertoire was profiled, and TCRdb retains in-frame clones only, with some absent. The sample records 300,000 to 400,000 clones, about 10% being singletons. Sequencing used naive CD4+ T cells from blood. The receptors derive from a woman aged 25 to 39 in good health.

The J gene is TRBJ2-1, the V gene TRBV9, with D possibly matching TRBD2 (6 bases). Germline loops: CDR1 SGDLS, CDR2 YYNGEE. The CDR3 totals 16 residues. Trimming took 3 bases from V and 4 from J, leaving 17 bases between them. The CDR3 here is CASSGGDSGDYNEQFF. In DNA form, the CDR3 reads TGTGCCAGCAGCGGGGGAGATAGCGGAGATTACAATGAGCAGTTCTTC.

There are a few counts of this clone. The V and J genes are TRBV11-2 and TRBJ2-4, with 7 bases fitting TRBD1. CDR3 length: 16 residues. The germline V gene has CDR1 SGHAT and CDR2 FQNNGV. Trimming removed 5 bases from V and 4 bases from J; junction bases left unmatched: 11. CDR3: CASSPEPTGMKNIQYF. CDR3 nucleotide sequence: TGTGCCAGCAGCCCTGAACCGACAGGGATGAAAAACATTCAGTACTTC.

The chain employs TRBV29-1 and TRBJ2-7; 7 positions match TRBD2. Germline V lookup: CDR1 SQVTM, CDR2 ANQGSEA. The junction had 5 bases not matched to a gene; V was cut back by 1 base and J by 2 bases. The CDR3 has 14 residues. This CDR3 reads CSVEVGSGTYEQYF. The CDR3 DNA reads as TGCAGCGTTGAAGTTGGAAGCGGGACCTACGAGCAGTACTTC.

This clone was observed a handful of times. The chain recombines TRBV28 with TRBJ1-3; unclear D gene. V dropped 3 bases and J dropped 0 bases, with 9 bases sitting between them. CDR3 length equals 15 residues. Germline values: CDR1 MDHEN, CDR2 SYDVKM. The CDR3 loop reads CASSFGILSGNTIYF. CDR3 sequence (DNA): TGTGCCAGCAGTTTTGGCATCCTCTCTGGAAACACCATATATTTT.

This chain's CDR3 is CASSPPFPGGITGELFF. The CDR3 DNA is TGTGCCAGCTCACCACCGTTCCCGGGAGGTATTACCGGGGAGCTGTTTTTT. The chain links TRBV18 to TRBJ2-2; 7 nucleotides match TRBD2. Germline CDR1 is KGHSH and CDR2 is LQKENI. J was trimmed by 5 bases and V by 0 bases; bases with no gene match: 9. The CDR3 contains 17 residues.

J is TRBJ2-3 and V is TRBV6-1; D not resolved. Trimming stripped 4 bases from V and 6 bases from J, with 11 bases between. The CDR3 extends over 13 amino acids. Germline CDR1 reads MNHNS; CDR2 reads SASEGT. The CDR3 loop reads CASSGRLLDTQYF. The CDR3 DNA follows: TGTGCCAGCAGTGGCAGGTTACTTGATACGCAGTATTTT.

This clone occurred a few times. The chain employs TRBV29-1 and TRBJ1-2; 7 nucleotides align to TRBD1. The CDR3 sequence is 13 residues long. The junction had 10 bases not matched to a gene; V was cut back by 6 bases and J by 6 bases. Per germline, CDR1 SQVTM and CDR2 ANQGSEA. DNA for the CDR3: TGCAGCGTAGGGGACAGTCAAGCACATGGCTACACCTTC. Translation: CSVGDSQAHGYTF.

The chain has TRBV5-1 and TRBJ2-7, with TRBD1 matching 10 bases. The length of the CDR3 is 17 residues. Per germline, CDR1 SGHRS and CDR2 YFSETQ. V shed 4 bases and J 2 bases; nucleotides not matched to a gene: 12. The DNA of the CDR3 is TGCGCCAGCAGCATCACGGGACAGGGGCTTGATACCTACGAGCAGTACTTC. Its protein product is CASSITGQGLDTYEQYF.

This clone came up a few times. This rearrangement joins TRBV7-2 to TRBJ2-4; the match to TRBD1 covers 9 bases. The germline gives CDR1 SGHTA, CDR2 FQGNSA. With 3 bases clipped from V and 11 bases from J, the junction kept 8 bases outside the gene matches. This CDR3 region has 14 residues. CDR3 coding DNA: TGTGCCAGCAGCTTGATGGGACAGGGACGGTTTCAGTACTTC. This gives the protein CASSLMGQGRFQYF.

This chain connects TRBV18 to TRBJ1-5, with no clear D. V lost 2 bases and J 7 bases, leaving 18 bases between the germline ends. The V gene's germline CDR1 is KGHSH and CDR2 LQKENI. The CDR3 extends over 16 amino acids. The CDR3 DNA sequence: TGTGCCAGCTCACCAAACAGTCCTATCCATGTCCAGCCCCAGCATTTT. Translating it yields CASSPNSPIHVQPQHF.

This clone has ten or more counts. The CDR3: CASSPGVYGYTF. In DNA form, the CDR3 reads TGTGCCAGCAGCCCGGGAGTCTATGGCTACACCTTC. V usage is TRBV14 and J usage is TRBJ1-2, with no clear D. The CDR3 extends over 12 amino acids. Germline V gene data show CDR1 as SGHDN and CDR2 as FVKESK. V was cut by 4 bases and J by 4 bases, with 7 bases left in between. The full variable domain, in which reference TRBV14 and TRBJ1-2 provide the parts outside the CDR3, is EAGVTQFPSHSVIEKGQTVTLRCDPISGHDNLYWYRRVMGKEIKFLLHFVKESKQDESGMPNNRFLAERTGGTYSTLKVQPAELEDSGVYFCASSPGVYGYTFGSGTRLTVV.

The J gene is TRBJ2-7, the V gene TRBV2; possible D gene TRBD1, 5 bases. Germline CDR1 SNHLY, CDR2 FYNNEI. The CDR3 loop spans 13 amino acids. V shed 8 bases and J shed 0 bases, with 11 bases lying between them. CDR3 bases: TGTGCCAGCGTTCCCGACAGCTCCTACGAGCAGTACTTC. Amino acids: CASVPDSSYEQYF.

CDR3 region: CASSQVAGDSYEQYF. The CDR3 DNA sequence: TGCGCCAGCAGCCAAGTTGCGGGAGACTCCTACGAGCAGTACTTC. This chain joins TRBV4-1 and TRBJ2-7; 7 positions agree with TRBD2. V was pared by 1 base and J by 0 bases, with 3 bases of the junction left unmatched. This CDR3 is built from 15 residues. CDR1 MGHRA and CDR2 YSYEKL come from the germline V gene.

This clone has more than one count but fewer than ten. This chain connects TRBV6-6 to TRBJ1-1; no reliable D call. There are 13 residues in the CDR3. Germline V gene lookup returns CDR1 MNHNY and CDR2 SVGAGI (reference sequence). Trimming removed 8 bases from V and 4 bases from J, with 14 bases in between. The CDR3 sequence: CASGEAAITEAFF. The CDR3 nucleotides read TGTGCCAGCGGGGAAGCGGCAATCACTGAAGCTTTCTTT.

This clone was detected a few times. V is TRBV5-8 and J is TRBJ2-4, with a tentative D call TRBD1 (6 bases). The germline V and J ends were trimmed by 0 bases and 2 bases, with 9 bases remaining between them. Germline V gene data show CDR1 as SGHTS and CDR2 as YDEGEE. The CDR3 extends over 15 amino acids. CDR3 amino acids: CASSLDTGSKNIQYF. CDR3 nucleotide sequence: TGTGCCAGCAGCTTGGATACAGGGTCCAAAAACATTCAGTACTTC. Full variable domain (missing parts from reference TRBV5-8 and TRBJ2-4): EAGVTQSPTHLIKTRGQQATLRCSPISGHTSVYWYQQALGLGLQFLLWYDEGEERNRGNFPPRFSGRQFPNYSSELNVNALELEDSALYLCASSLDTGSKNIQYFGAGTRLSVL.

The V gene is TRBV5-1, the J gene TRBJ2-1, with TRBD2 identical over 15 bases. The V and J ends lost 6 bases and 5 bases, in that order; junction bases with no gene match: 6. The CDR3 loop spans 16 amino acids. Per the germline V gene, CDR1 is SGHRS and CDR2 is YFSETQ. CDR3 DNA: TGCGCCAGCACCCGCAGGACTAGCGGGAGGGACAATGAGCAGTTCTTC. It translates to CASTRRTSGRDNEQFF.

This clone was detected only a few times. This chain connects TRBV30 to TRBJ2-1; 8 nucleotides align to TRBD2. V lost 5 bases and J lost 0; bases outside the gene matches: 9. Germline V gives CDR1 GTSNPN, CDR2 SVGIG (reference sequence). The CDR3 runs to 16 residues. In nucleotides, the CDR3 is TGTGCCTGGGTAAAATTAGCGGGAAGCTCCTACAATGAGCAGTTCTTC. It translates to CAWVKLAGSSYNEQFF.

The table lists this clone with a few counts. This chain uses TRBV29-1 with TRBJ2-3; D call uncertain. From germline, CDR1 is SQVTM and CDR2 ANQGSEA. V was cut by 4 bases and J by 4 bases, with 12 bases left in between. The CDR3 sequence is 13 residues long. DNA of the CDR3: TGCAGCGTTGCAGAGCGCCAGGCAGATACGCAGTATTTT. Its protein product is CSVAERQADTQYF.